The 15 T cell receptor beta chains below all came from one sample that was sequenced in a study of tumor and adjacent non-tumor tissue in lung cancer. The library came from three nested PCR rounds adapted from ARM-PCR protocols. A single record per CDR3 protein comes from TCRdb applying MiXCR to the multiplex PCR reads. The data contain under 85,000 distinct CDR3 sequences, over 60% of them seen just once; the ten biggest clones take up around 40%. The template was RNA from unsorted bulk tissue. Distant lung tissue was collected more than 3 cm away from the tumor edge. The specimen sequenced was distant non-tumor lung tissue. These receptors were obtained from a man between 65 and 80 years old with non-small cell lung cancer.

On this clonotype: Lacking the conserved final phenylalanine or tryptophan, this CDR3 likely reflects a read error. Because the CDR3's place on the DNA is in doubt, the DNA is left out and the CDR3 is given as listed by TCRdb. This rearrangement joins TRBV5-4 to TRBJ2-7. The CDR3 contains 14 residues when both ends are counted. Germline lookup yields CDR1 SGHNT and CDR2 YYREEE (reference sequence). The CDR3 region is CASSSNRNSYEQYL.

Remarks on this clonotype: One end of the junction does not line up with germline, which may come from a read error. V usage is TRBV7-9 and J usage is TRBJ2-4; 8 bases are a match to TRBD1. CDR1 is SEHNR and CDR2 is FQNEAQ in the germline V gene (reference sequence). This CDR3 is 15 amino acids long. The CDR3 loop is CASSHSTGVENIQYF. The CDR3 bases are TGTGCCAGCAGCCACTCGACAGGGGTTGAAAACATTCAATACTTC.

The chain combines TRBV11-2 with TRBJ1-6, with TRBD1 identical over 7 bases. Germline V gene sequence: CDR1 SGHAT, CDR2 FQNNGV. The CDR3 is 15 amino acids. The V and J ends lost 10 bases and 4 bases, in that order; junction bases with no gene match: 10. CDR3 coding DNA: TGTGCCACCGGCTCCGGGACAGCGTATAATTCACCCCTCCACTTT. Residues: CATGSGTAYNSPLHF.

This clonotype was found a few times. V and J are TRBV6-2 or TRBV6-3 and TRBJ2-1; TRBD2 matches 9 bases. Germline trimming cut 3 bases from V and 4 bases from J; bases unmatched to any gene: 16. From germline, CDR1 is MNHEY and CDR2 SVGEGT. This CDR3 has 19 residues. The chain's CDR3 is CASSYGTSWIGRGYNEQFF. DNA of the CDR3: TGTGCCAGCAGTTATGGGACTAGCTGGATTGGACGTGGGTACAATGAGCAGTTCTTC.

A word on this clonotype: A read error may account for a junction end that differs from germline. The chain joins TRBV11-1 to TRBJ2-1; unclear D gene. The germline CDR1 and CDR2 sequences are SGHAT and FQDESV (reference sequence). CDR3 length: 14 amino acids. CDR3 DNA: TGTGCCAGCAGGTTAGCTGGGGACTACAATGAGCAGTTCTTC. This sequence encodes CASRLAGDYNEQFF.

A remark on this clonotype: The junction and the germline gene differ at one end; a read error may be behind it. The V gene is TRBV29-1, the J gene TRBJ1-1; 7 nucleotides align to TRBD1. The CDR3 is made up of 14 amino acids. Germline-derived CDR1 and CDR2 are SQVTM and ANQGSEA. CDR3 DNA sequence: TGCAGCGTTAGTAAGGGGGCTAGGAACATTGAAGCTTTATTT. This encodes CSVSKGARNIEALF.

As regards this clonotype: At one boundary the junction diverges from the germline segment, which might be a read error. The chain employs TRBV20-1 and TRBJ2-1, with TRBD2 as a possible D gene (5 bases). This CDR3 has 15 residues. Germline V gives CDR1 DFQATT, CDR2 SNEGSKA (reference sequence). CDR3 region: CSARDLRDDYNGQFF. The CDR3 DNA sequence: TGCAGTGCTAGAGATCTCAGAGACGACTACAATGGGCAGTTCTTC.

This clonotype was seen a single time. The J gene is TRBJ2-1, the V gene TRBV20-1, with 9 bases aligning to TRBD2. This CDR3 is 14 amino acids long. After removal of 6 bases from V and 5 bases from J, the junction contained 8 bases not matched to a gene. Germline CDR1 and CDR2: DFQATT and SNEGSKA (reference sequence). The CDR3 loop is CSAAGGPNNNEQFF. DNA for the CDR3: TGCAGTGCCGCGGGGGGGCCTAACAACAATGAGCAGTTCTTC.

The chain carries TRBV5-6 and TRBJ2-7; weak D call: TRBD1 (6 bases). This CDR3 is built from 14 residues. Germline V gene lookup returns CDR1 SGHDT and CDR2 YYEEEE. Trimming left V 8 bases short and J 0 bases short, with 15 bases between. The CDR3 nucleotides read TGTGCCAGGACCTGTGGACAGAGCTCCTACGAGCAGTACTTC. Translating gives CARTCGQSSYEQYF.

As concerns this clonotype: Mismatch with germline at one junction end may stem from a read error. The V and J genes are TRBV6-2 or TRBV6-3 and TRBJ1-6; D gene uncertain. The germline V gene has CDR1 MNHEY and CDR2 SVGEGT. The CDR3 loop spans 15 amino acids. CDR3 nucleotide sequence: TGTGCCAGCAGCCCGGCGGGTAAAGAGAGTTCACCCCTCCTCTTT. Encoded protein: CASSPAGKESSPLLF.

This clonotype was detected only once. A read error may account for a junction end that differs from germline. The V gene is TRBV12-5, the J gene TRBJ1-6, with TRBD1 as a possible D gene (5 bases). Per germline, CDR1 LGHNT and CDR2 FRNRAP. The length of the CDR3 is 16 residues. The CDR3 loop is CVSGKTGSRDNSPPQF. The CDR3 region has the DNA TGTGTTAGTGGGAAAACCGGAAGCAGGGATAATTCACCCCCCCAATTT.

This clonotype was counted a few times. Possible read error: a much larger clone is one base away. DNA of the CDR3: TGTGTCAGCAGCCAAGGACCCAGAAACCAAATCTACGGCTACACCTTC. This gives the protein CVSSQGPRNQIYGYTF. The chain combines TRBV14 with TRBJ1-2; the D is unclear. The CDR3 has 16 amino acids. CDR1 is SGHDN, CDR2 FVKESK, per germline.

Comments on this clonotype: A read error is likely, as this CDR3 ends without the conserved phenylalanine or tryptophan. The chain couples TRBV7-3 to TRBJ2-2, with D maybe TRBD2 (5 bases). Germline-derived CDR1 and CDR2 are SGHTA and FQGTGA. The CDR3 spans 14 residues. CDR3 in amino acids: CASSLYPNTGELFS. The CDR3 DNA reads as TGTGCCAGCAGCTTATACCCGAACACCGGGGAACTGTTTTCT.

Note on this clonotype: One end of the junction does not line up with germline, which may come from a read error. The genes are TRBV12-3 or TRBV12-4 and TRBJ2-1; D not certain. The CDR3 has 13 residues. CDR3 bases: TGTGCCAGCAGTCCAGAGATGTATAATGAGCGGTTCTTC. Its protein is CASSPEMYNERFF.

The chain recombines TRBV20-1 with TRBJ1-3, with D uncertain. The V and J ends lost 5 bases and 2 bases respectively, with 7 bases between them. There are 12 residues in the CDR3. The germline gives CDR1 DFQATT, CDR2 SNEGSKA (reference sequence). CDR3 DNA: TGCAGTGCTGAGGCCCCTGGAAACACCATATATTTT. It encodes CSAEAPGNTIYF.